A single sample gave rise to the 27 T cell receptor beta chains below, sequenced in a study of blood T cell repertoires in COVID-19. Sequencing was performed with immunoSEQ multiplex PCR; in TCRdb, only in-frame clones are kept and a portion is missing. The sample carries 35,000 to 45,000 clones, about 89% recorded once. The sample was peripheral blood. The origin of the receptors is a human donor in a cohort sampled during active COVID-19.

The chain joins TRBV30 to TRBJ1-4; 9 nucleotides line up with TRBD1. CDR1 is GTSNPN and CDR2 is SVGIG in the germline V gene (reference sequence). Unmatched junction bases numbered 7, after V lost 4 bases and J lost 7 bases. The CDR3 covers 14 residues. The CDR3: CAWMVRTGVEKLFF. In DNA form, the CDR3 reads TGTGCCTGGATGGTCAGGACAGGGGTTGAAAAACTGTTTTTT.

The CDR3 sequence: CASSEAPGQGLPNYGYTF. The DNA for the CDR3 is TGTGCCAGCAGTGAGGCCCCGGGACAGGGGCTACCTAACTATGGCTACACCTTC. The chain couples TRBV6-1 to TRBJ1-2, with 10 bases fitting TRBD1. The germline V gene has CDR1 MNHNS and CDR2 SASEGT. CDR3 length: 18 residues. V lost 3 bases to trimming and J lost 0 bases; unmatched junction nucleotides: 10.

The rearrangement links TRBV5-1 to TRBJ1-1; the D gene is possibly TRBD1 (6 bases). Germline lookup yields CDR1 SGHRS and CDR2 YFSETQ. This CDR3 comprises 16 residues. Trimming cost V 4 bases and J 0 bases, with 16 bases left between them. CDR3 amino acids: CASSRREQGMNTEAFF. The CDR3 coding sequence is TGCGCCAGCAGCCGGAGAGAACAGGGTATGAACACTGAAGCTTTCTTT.

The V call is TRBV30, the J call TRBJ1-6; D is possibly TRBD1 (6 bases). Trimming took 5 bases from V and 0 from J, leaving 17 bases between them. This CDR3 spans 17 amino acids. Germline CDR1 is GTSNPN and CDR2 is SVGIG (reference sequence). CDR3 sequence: CAWDTDRSSSYNSPLHF. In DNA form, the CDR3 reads TGTGCCTGGGACACGGACAGATCGAGCTCCTATAATTCACCCCTCCACTTT.

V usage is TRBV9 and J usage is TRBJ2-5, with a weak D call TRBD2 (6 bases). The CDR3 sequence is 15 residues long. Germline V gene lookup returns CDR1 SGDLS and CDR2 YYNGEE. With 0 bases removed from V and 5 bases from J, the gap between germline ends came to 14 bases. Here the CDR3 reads CASSVAFHGGETQYF. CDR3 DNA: TGTGCCAGCAGCGTAGCCTTCCATGGGGGGGAGACCCAGTACTTC.

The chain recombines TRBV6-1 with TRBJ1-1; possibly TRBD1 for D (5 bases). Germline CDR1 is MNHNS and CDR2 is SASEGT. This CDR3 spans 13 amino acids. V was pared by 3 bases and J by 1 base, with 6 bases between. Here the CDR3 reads CASSDQGNTEAFF. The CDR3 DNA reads TGTGCCAGCAGTGACCAGGGGAACACTGAAGCTTTCTTT.

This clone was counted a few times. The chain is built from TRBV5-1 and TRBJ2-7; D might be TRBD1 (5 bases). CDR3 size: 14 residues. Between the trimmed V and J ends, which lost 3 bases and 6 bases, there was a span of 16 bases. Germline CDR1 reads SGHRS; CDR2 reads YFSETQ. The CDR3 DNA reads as TGCGCCAGCAGCTACACAGGTATTCGGTCCGAGCAGTACTTC. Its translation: CASSYTGIRSEQYF.

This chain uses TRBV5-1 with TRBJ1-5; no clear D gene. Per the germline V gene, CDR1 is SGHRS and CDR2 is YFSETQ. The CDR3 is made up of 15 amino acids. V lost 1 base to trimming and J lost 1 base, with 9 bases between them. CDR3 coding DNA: TGCGCCAGCAGCTTGAGCCCATTCAGCAATCAGCCCCAGCATTTT. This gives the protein CASSLSPFSNQPQHF.

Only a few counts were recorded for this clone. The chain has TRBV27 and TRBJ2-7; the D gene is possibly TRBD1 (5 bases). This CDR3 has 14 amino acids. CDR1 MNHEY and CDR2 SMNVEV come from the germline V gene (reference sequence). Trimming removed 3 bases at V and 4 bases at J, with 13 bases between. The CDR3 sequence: CASSFVDSIYEQYF. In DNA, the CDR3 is TGTGCCAGCAGTTTCGTAGACAGTATTTACGAGCAGTACTTC.

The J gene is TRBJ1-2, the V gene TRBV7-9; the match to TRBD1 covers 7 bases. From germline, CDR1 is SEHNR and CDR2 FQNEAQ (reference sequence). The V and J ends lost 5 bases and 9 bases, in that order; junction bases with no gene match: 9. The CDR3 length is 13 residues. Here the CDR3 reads CASSAMTGTSYTF. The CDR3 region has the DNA TGTGCCAGCAGCGCCATGACAGGGACGAGCTACACCTTC.

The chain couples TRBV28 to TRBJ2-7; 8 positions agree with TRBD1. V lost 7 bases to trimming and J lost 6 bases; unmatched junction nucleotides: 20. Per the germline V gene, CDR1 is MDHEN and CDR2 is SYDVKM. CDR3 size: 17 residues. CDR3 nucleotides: TGTGCCAGCACCCCGACCGATAGTGACAGGGGTTCGGGCGAGCAGTACTTC. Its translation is CASTPTDSDRGSGEQYF.

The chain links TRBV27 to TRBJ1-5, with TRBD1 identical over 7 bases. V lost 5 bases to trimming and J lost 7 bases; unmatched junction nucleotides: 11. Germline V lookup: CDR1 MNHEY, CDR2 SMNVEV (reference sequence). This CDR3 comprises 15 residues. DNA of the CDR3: TGTGCCAGCAGTAGGACGACAGGGTCGAACCAGCCCCAGCATTTT. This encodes CASSRTTGSNQPQHF.

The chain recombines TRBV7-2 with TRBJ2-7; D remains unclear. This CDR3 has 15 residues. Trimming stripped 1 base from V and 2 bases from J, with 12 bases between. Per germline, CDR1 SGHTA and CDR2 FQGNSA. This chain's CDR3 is CASSLVIERTYEQYF. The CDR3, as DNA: TGTGCCAGCAGCTTAGTAATTGAGAGGACCTACGAGCAGTACTTC.

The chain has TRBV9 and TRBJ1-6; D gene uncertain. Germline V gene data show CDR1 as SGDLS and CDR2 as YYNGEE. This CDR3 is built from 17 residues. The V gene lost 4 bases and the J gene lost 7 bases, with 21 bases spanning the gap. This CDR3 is CASSPSAQVRLNSPLHF. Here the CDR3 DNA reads TGTGCCAGCAGCCCCAGCGCCCAAGTGCGCCTAAATTCACCCCTCCACTTT.

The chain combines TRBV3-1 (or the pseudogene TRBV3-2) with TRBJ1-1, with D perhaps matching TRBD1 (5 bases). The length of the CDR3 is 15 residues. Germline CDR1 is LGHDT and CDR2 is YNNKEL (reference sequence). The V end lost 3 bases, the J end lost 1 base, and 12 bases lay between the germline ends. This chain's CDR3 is CASSHPGLGNTEAFF. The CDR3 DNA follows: TGTGCCAGCAGCCACCCAGGGCTAGGGAACACTGAAGCTTTCTTT.

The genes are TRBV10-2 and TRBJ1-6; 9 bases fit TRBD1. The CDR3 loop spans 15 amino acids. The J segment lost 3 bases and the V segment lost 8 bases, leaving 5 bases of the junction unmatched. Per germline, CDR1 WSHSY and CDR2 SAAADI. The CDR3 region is CASLWGQGYNSPLHF. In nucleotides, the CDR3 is TGCGCCAGCTTATGGGGACAGGGCTATAATTCACCCCTCCACTTT.

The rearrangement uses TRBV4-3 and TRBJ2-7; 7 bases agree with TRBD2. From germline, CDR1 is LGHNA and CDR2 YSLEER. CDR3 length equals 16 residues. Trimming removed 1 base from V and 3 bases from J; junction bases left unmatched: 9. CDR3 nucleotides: TGCGCCAGCAGCCAAGTCGGGACTTGGGGGGGCTACGAGCAGTACTTC. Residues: CASSQVGTWGGYEQYF.

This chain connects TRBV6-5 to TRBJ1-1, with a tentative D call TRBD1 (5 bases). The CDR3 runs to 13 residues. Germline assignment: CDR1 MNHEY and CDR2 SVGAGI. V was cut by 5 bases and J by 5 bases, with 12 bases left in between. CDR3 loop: CASSLGGRTEAFF. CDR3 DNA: TGTGCCAGCAGTCTGGGGGGGAGGACTGAAGCTTTCTTT.

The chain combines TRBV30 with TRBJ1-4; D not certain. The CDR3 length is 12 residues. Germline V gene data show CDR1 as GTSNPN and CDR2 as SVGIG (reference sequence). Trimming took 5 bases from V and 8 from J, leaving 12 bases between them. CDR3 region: CAWAREEEKLFF. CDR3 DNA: TGTGCCTGGGCACGGGAAGAAGAAAAACTGTTTTTT.

The CDR3 here is CASRPGGGSTDTQYF. Here the CDR3 DNA reads TGTGCCAGCAGACCAGGGGGAGGTAGCACAGATACGCAGTATTTT. The V call is TRBV6-6, the J call TRBJ2-3, with D possibly TRBD1 on 7 matching bases. Germline assignment: CDR1 MNHNY and CDR2 SVGAGI (reference sequence). The CDR3 consists of 15 residues. Trimming stripped 6 bases from V and 0 bases from J, with 13 bases between.

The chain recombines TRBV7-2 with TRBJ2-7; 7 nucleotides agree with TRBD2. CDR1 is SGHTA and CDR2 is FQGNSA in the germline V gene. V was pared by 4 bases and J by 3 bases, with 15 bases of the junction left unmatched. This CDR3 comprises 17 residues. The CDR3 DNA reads TGTGCCAGCAGCTCCCCGGAGCGGGGAAAGTTTTACTACGAGCAGTACTTC. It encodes CASSSPERGKFYYEQYF. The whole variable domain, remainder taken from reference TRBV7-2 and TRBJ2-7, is GAGVSQSPSNKVTEKGKDVELRCDPISGHTALYWYRQSLGQGLEFLIYFQGNSAPDKSGLPSDRFSAERTGGSVSTLTIQRTQQEDSAVYLCASSSPERGKFYYEQYFGPGTRLTVT.

Written as DNA, the CDR3 is TGTGCCAGCAGCCAAGATCCAGCGTTCACAGATACGCAGTATTTT. Translated, it gives CASSQDPAFTDTQYF. The chain combines TRBV3-1 (or the pseudogene TRBV3-2) with TRBJ2-3; D is ambiguous. V gave up 0 bases and J gave up 2 bases, with 9 bases separating them. The CDR3 runs to 15 residues. Looked up from germline, CDR1 is LGHDT and CDR2 is YNNKEL (reference sequence).

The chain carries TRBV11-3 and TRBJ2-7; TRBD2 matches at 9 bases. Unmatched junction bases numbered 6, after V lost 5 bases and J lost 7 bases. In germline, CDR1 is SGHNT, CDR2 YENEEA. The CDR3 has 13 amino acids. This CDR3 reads CASSPSGIGEQYF. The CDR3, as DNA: TGTGCCAGCAGCCCTAGCGGGATCGGGGAGCAGTACTTC.

CDR3 loop: CASTQGAYSNQPQHF. CDR3 sequence (DNA): TGTGCCAGCACCCAGGGGGCCTATAGCAATCAGCCCCAGCATTTT. The J gene is TRBJ1-5, the V gene TRBV28, with 8 bases identical to TRBD1. The CDR3 is 15 amino acids. With V trimmed by 7 bases and J by 0 bases, 5 bases remained unmatched. CDR1 is MDHEN and CDR2 is SYDVKM in the germline V gene.

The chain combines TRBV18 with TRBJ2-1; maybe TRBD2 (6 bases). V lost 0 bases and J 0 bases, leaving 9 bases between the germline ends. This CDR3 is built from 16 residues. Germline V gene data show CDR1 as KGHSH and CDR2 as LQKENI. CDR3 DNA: TGTGCCAGCTCACCACCCGGGAGTCCCTCCTACAATGAGCAGTTCTTC. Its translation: CASSPPGSPSYNEQFF.

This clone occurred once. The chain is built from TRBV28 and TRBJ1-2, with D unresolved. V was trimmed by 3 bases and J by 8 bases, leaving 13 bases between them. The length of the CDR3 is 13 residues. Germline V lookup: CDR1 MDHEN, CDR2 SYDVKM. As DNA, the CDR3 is TGTGCCAGCAGTTTGAGACTAATCGACGGCTACACCTTC. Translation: CASSLRLIDGYTF.

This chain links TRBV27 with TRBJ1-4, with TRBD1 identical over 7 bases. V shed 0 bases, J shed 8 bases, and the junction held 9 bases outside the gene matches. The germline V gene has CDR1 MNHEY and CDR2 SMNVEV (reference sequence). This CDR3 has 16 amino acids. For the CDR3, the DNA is TGTGCCAGCAGTTTATCGAAGGGGGCGAGGGAGGAAAAACTGTTTTTT. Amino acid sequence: CASSLSKGAREEKLFF.